The clone carrying this T cell receptor (beta chain) was seen many times. The data stem from a study of T cells in Graves' hyperthyroidism and ophthalmopathy. The investigators amplified TCR beta CDR3 regions from RNA transcripts. A first-round RT-PCR of the TCR CDR3 used the HTBI primer set. TCRdb passed the multiplex PCR reads through MiXCR, listing each CDR3 protein once. The sample lists around 350,000 distinct CDR3 sequences; 15% to 19% were seen once. Sequencing input: blood. The clonotype comes from a woman aged 18-29 years with Graves' hyperthyroidism that later progressed to Graves' ophthalmopathy.

The CDR3 nucleotides read TGTGCCAGCAGCTTAACAGGGATCCAGCCCCAGCATTTT. This encodes CASSLTGIQPQHF. This chain connects TRBV7-8 to TRBJ1-5; D may be TRBD1 (6 bases). Trimming pared 2 bases from V and 7 bases from J, leaving 9 bases between. CDR3 length: 13 residues. Per germline, CDR1 SGHVS and CDR2 FQNEAQ.